These 3 T cell receptor beta chains were sequenced from one sample in a study of response to subunit inactivated influenza vaccine. TCRdb re-analysed the RT-PCR reads in MiXCR, keeping a single row per CDR3 protein. The data hold under 550,000 distinct CDR3 sequences, with about 8% observed a single time. The sequencing used PBMCs from blood, collected 23 months after vaccination. These receptors all stem from a man aged 50-75 years who received an inactivated influenza vaccine.

This clonotype was seen repeatedly, ten times or more. The V and J genes are TRBV19 and TRBJ2-6; D gene unclear. The CDR3 totals 14 residues. Germline V gene data show CDR1 as LNHDA and CDR2 as SQIVND (reference sequence). V shed 5 bases and J shed 0 bases, with 5 bases lying between them. The chain's CDR3 is CASSVRSGANVLTF. The CDR3 DNA reads TGTGCCAGTAGTGTCCGCTCTGGGGCCAACGTCCTGACTTTC.

This clonotype came up many times. The V and J genes are TRBV20-1 and TRBJ2-5, with 9 bases fitting TRBD1. CDR3 length equals 16 residues. Trimming at V came to 4 bases and at J to 4 bases, leaving 13 bases not matched to a gene. CDR1 is DFQATT, CDR2 SNEGSKA, per germline (reference sequence). CDR3 amino acids: CSANQGQGIDLETQYF. CDR3 in DNA: TGCAGTGCTAATCAAGGACAGGGGATTGATTTAGAGACCCAGTACTTC.

The sample holds a few counts of this clonotype. The V call is TRBV7-2, the J call TRBJ2-2; 7 positions match TRBD1. The CDR3 runs 16 residues. V dropped 4 bases and J dropped 0; count of bases not matched to a gene: 5. The V gene's germline CDR1 is SGHTA and CDR2 FQGNSA. The CDR3 region is CASSSKGTANTGELFF. CDR3 nucleotides: TGTGCCAGCAGCTCAAAGGGGACAGCGAACACCGGGGAGCTGTTTTTT.